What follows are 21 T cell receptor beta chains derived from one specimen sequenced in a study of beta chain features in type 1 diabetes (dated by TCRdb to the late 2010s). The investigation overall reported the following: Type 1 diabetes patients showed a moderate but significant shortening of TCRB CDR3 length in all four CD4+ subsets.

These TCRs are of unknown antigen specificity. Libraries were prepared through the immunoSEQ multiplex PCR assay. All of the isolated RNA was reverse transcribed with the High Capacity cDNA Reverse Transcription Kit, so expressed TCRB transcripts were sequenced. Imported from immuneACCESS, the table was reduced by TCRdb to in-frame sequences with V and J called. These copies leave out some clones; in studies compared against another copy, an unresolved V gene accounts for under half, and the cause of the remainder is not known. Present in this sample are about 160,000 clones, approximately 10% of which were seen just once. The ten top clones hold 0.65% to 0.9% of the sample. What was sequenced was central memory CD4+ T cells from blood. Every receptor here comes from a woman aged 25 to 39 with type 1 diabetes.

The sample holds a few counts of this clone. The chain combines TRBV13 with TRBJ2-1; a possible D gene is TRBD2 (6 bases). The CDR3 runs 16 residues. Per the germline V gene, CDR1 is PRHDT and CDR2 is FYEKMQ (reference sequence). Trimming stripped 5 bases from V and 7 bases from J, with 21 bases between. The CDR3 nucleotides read TGTGCCAGCAGCACGGGGGACTTATGGGGAATGAATGAGCAGTTCTTC. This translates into CASSTGDLWGMNEQFF.

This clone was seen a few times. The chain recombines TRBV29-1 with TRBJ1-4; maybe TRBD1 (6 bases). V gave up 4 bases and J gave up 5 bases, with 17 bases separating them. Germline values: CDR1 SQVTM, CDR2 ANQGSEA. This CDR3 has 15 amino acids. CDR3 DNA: TGCAGCGTTGGGGTAACGGGGGGCGCCAATGAAAAACTGTTTTTT. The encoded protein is CSVGVTGGANEKLFF.

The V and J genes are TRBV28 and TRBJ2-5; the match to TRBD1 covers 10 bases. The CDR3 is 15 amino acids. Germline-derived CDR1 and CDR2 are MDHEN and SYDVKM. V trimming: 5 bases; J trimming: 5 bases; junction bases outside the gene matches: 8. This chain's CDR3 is CASSPETGGTETQYF. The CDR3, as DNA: TGTGCCAGCAGTCCCGAGACAGGGGGCACGGAGACCCAGTACTTC.

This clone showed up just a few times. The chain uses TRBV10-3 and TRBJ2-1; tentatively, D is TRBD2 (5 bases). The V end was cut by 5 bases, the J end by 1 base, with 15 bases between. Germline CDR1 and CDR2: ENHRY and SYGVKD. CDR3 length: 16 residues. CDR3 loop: CAISPWTDYSYNEQFF. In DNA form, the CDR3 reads TGTGCCATCAGTCCCTGGACCGACTATTCCTACAATGAGCAGTTCTTC.

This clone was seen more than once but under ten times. The CDR3 sequence: CASSERAAGRNGNTIYF. CDR3 in DNA: TGTGCCAGCAGTGAAAGGGCGGCAGGGAGGAATGGAAACACCATATATTTT. The chain is built from TRBV6-1 and TRBJ1-3; tentative D call: TRBD1 (5 bases). The V and J ends lost 2 bases and 3 bases respectively, with 17 bases between them. Germline loops: CDR1 MNHNS, CDR2 SASEGT. CDR3 length equals 17 residues.

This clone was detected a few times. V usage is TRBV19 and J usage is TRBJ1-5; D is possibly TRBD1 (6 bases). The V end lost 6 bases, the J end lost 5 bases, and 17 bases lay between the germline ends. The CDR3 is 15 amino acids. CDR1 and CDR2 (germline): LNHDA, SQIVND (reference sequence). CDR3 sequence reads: CASRYSGAGHQPQHF. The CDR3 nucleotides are TGTGCCAGTAGATATTCAGGGGCTGGCCATCAGCCCCAGCATTTT.

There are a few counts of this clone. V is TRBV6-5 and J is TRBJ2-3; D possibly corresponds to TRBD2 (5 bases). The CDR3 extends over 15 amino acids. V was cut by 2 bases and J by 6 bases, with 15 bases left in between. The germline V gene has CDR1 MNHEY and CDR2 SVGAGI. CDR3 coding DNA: TGTGCCAGCAGTTACGGTCCTGACCGAGGGGATACGCAGTATTTT. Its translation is CASSYGPDRGDTQYF.

The DNA for the CDR3 is TGTGCCAGCAGGAACCAGGGTTGGAATCAGCCCCAGCATTTT. It yields the protein CASRNQGWNQPQHF. The chain couples TRBV28 to TRBJ1-5, with D tentatively TRBD1 (5 bases). The CDR3 runs to 14 residues. Deletions cut 6 bases from V and 4 bases from J, with 13 bases between. Looked up from germline, CDR1 is MDHEN and CDR2 is SYDVKM.

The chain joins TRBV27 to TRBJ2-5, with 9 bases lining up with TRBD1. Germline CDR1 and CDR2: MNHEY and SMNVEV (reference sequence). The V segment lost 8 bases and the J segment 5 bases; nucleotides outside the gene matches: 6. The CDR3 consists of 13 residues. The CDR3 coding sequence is TGTGCCAGCTACAGGGGGCCAAGGGAGACCCAGTACTTC. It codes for CASYRGPRETQYF.

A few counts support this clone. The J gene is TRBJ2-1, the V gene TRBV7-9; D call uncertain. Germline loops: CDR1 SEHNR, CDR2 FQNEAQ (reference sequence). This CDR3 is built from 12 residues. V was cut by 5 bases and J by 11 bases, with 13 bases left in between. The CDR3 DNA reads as TGTGCCAGCAGCACCCTTGGTGGGCAGCAGTTCTTC. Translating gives CASSTLGGQQFF.

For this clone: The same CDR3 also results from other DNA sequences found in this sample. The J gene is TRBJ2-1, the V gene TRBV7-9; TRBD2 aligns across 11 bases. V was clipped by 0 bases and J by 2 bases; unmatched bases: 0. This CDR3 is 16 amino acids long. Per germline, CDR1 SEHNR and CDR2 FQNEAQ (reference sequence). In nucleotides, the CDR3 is TGTGCCAGCAGCTTAGCACTAGCGGGGGCCTACAATGAGCAGTTCTTC. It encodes CASSLALAGAYNEQFF. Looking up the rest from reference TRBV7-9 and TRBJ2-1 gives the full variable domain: DTGVSQNPRHKITKRGQNVTFRCDPISEHNRLYWYRQTLGQGPEFLTYFQNEAQLEKSRLLSDRFSAERPKGSFSTLEIQRTEQGDSAMYLCASSLALAGAYNEQFFGPGTRLTVL.

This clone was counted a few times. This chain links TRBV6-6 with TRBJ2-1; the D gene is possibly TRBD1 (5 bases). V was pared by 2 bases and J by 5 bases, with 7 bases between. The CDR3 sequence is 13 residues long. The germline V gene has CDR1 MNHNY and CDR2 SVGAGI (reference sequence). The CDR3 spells CASSYLQDNEQFF. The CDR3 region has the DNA TGTGCCAGCAGTTACCTACAGGACAATGAGCAGTTCTTC.

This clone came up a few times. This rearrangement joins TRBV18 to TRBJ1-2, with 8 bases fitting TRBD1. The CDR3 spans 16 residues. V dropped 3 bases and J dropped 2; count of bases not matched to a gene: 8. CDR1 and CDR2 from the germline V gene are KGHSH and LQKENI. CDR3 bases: TGTGCCAGCTCACCGCCACAGGGGGAGAGAAACTATGGCTACACCTTC. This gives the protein CASSPPQGERNYGYTF.

The CDR3 loop is CASSPLGLSVSNQPQHF. CDR3 coding DNA: TGTGCCAGCTCACCCCTAGGACTGTCGGTGAGCAATCAGCCCCAGCATTTT. The rearrangement links TRBV18 to TRBJ1-5; D unresolved. Germline CDR1 and CDR2: KGHSH and LQKENI. The V gene lost 3 bases and the J gene lost 1 base, with 16 bases spanning the gap. The CDR3 runs 17 residues.

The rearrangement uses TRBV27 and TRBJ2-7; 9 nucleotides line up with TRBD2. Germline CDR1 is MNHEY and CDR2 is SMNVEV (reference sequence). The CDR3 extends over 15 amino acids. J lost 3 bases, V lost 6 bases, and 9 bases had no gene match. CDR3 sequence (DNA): TGTGCCAGCAGAAAGACAGCGGGAGGTGTCTACGAGCAGTACTTC. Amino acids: CASRKTAGGVYEQYF.

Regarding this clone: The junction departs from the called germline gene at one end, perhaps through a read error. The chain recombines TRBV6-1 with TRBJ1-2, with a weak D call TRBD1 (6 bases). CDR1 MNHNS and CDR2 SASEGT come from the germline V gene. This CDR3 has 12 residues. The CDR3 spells CASRPINRDTFF. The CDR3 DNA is TGTGCCAGCAGACCGATTAACCGGGACACCTTCTTC.

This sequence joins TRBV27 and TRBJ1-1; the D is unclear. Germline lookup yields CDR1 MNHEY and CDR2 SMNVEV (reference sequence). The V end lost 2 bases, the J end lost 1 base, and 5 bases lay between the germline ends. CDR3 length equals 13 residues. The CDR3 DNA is TGTGCCAGCAGTTTAGGCAGGAACACTGAAGCTTTCTTT. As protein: CASSLGRNTEAFF.

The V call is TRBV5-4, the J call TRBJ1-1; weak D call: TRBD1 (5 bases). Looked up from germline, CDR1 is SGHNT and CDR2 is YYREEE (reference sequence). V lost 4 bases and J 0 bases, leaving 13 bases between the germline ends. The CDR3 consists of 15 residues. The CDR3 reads CASSATTVMNTEAFF. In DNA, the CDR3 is TGTGCCAGCAGCGCTACGACAGTGATGAACACTGAAGCTTTCTTT.

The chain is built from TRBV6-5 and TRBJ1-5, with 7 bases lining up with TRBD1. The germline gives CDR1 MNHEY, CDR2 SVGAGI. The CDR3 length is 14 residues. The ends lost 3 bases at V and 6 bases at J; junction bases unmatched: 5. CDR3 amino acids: CASSYGQVGQPQHF. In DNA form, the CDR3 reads TGTGCCAGCAGTTATGGACAGGTCGGTCAGCCCCAGCATTTT.

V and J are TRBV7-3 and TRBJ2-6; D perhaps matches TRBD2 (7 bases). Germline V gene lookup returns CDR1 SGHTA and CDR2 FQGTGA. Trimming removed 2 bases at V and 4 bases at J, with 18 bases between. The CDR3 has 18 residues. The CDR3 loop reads CASSLLVGGRPGANVLTF. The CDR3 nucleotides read TGTGCCAGCAGCTTACTCGTGGGGGGGCGGCCGGGGGCCAACGTCCTGACTTTC.

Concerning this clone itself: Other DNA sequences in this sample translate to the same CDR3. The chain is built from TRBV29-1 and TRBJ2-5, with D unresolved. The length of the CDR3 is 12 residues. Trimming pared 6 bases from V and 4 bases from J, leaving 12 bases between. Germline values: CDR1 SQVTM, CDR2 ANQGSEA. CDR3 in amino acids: CSVRSGGETQYF. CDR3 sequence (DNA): TGCAGCGTAAGGTCAGGTGGAGAGACCCAGTACTTC. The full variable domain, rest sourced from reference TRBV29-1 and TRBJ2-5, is SAVISQKPSRDICQRGTSLTIQCQVDSQVTMMFWYRQQPGQSLTLIATANQGSEATYESGFVIDKFPISRPNLTFSTLTVSNMSPEDSSIYLCSVRSGGETQYFGPGTRLLVL.